This entry is about one T cell receptor beta chain. The clone's antigen remains unknown. Within one base of it there is no much larger clone, and no base qualities were kept. The CDR3 numbers 15 residues from cysteine through phenylalanine. The sequence is cut down to CDR3 DNA, 45 bases in frame from base 1. The junction carries 13 bases between V and J, which are trimmed by 0 bases and 7 bases respectively. Reading the germline V gene (reference sequence) gives CDR1 SGHKS and CDR2 YYEKEE. Receptors were amplified or captured by 5' RACE. Sequencing instrument: Illumina HiSeq 2500. A second PCR of about 7 to 12 cycles was run with a J-beta primer mix and a sample-barcoded 5' primer. Each TCR beta cDNA molecule received a unique molecular identifier from a template-switch 5' adaptor carrying 12 random nucleotides. At least 3 million CDR3-containing paired-end reads were obtained from each sample. The Mint cDNA synthesis kit, primed by a TRBC-specific oligonucleotide, was used to synthesize first-strand cDNA from all RNA. Following uracil-DNA glycosylase treatment, a first 18-cycle PCR with universal primers M1SS and BC2_uni_R was performed on all cDNA. Per the original workflow: Normalization of each sample was performed by random selection of 1 million high-quality reads, each carrying a distinct molecular identifier. Instead of being binned into consensus sequences, reads that shared molecular identifiers were thrown out. MiTCR, run with a Q25 quality threshold and the strictest error-elimination algorithm, handled CDR3 identification, clonotype clustering and error correction. A nonparametric unseen species model using Euler transformation provided a lower-bound estimate of total TCR beta diversity. TCRdb's own reprocessing of the public reads used fastp at Q25 and MiXCR and kept productive beta chains. When rows share a CDR3 protein, they turn into one entry using the most common DNA and genes. The V and J calls and clone size come from TCRdb's table, not from the authors' own analysis. This sample comprises hundreds of thousands of distinct CDR3 sequences, 40% to 50% of them detected only once. The leading ten clones occupy about a fifth of the sample.

These data come from a study of blood T cells in healthy people across ages (dated by TCRdb to 2015 to 2017). Describing the broader study: In model experiments, template switching captured roughly one uniquely barcoded TCR beta cDNA molecule for every two T cells. To avoid experimental bias, donors of different ages were distributed randomly across sequencing lanes. The study analyzed two additional independent replicas of 1 million unique cDNA reads from the same blood draw for two donors, one aged 18 to 30 and one aged 80 or older. To track age-related changes in TCR beta repertoire diversity, the study relied on deep sequencing normalized with unique cDNA molecular identifiers. Donors were grouped into four age groups: young (average roughly 17 years), middle-aged (about 38), aged (around 56) and long-lived (just over 80). Study-wide conclusions, independent of this receptor: Observed TCR beta diversity correlated strongly with the percentage of naive T cells measured by flow cytometry. Conclusive comparison of naive and antigen-experienced compartments was prevented by the profiling of bulk unsorted PBMCs. Because donor CMV infection status was unknown, age-related changes in expanded clonotypes were potentially confounded. The long-lived group showed more naive CD4+ T cells, fewer expanded clones and increased TCR diversity than the aged group, suggesting age selection. Estimates of total diversity based on one million sequenced T cells were regarded as lower bounds and as underestimates. As age increased, observed TCR beta diversity per million T cells dropped in a roughly linear way, and a significant reduction was already evident by age about 40.

Systemically healthy Caucasian individuals from Russia, 35 to 40 in total and aged about 6 to 95 years, were included as donors. Approximately 10 milliliters of peripheral blood were collected from each donor into EDTA-treated Vacutainer tubes. PBMCs were isolated by Ficoll-Paque density-gradient centrifugation, with at least 6.5 million obtained per sample. Total RNA, at least 6 micrograms per sample, was extracted from PBMCs with Trizol reagent. Naive CD45RAhigh/CD27high T cell percentages were measured by flow cytometry on a PBMC aliquot from every donor. Sequenced sample: blood. This TCR was recovered from a man aged 60 to 69 in good health. The chain links TRBV5-5 with TRBJ2-2, and possibly TRBD1, on 6 matching bases. The CDR3: CASSLGQVVNGELFF. The sequenced DNA: TGTGCCAGCAGCTTGGGACAGGTTGTAAACGGGGAGCTGTTTTTT.